The next 10 T cell receptor beta chains were all read from a single sample in a study of cytomegalovirus exposure and HLA in healthy donors. Sequenced by immunoSEQ multiplex PCR; TCRdb stores in-frame clones only, minus some. The sample has around 110,000 clones; about 87% are singletons. Input material: PBMCs. The receptors come from a woman under 30 in good health and CMV-seropositive.

CDR3 region: CASSLQGFRELFF. CDR3 bases: TGTGCCAGCAGCCTACAGGGTTTTAGGGAGCTGTTTTTT. The rearrangement joins TRBV5-6 to TRBJ2-2, with TRBD1 as a possible D gene (6 bases). In germline, CDR1 is SGHDT, CDR2 YYEEEE. The V end lost 4 bases, the J end lost 9 bases, and 13 bases lay between the germline ends. This CDR3 contains 13 residues.

This clone showed up just once. The gene calls are TRBV29-1 and TRBJ2-5, with 14 bases fitting TRBD2. CDR1 is SQVTM, CDR2 ANQGSEA, per germline. V shed 3 bases, J shed 6 bases, and the junction held 6 bases outside the gene matches. This CDR3 is 15 amino acids long. For the CDR3, the DNA is TGCAGCGTTGACGGGACTAGCGGGGGATCGAAGACCCAGTACTTC. It codes for CSVDGTSGGSKTQYF.

The chain uses TRBV6-4 and TRBJ2-1; 12 nucleotides match TRBD2. Unmatched junction bases numbered 4, after V lost 6 bases and J lost 4 bases. Germline V gene lookup returns CDR1 MRHNA and CDR2 SNTAGT. The CDR3 consists of 15 residues. The CDR3 coding sequence is TGTGCCAGCAGCGCGACTAGCGGGGGTTACAATGAGCAGTTCTTC. Its protein product is CASSATSGGYNEQFF.

The chain is built from TRBV5-6 and TRBJ1-5; D may be TRBD1 (5 bases). Per the germline V gene, CDR1 is SGHDT and CDR2 is YYEEEE. V lost 0 bases and J 4 bases, leaving 17 bases between the germline ends. The length of the CDR3 is 17 residues. For the CDR3, the DNA is TGTGCCAGCAGCTTGGGGGCAGGGTTCGACCAAAATCAGCCCCAGCATTTT. Protein: CASSLGAGFDQNQPQHF.

V gene TRBV27 combines with J gene TRBJ2-1; 8 bases match TRBD1. Looked up from germline, CDR1 is MNHEY and CDR2 is SMNVEV (reference sequence). CDR3 length: 12 amino acids. The J segment lost 9 bases and the V segment lost 5 bases, leaving 3 bases of the junction unmatched. The chain's CDR3 is CASSHDRGEQFF. Here the CDR3 DNA reads TGTGCCAGCAGTCACGACAGGGGTGAGCAGTTCTTC.

Only a few counts were recorded for this clone. The V call is TRBV7-8, the J call TRBJ1-2; 8 positions match TRBD1. Germline CDR1 is SGHVS and CDR2 is FQNEAQ. V lost 5 bases to trimming and J lost 3 bases; unmatched junction nucleotides: 14. The CDR3 has 17 residues. CDR3 amino acids: CASSPRVRTGQHYGYTF. CDR3 nucleotide sequence: TGTGCCAGCAGCCCACGAGTTCGGACAGGGCAGCACTATGGCTACACCTTC. The full variable domain, completed using reference TRBV7-8 and TRBJ1-2, is GAGVSQSPRYKVAKRGQDVALRCDPISGHVSLFWYQQALGQGPEFLTYFQNEAQLDKSGLPSDRFFAERPEGSVSTLKIQRTQQEDSAVYLCASSPRVRTGQHYGYTFGSGTRLTVV.

This clone was seen a single time. The rearrangement links TRBV7-2 to TRBJ1-3, with D possibly being TRBD1 (5 bases). This CDR3 comprises 15 residues. V was cut by 0 bases and J by 4 bases, with 10 bases left in between. CDR1 is SGHTA, CDR2 FQGNSA, per germline. The CDR3 bases are TGTGCCAGCAGCTTAGCTGAGGACATGGGAAACACCATATATTTT. Amino acids: CASSLAEDMGNTIYF.

The CDR3 sequence: CASSFGSGSSYEQYV. In DNA form, the CDR3 reads TGTGCCAGCAGCTTTGGGAGCGGGAGCTCCTACGAGCAGTACGTC. This chain uses TRBV27 with TRBJ2-7, with 8 bases matching TRBD2. Germline CDR1 and CDR2: MNHEY and SMNVEV (reference sequence). V was pared by 6 bases and J by 0 bases, with 7 bases of the junction left unmatched. CDR3 length: 15 residues.

This rearrangement joins TRBV7-9 to TRBJ1-2; the match to TRBD1 covers 7 bases. V was clipped by 6 bases and J by 8 bases; unmatched bases: 3. The CDR3 totals 11 residues. Germline CDR1 reads SEHNR; CDR2 reads FQNEAQ (reference sequence). CDR3 amino acids: CASSRQGGYTF. In DNA, the CDR3 is TGTGCCAGCAGTCGACAGGGAGGCTACACCTTC. The variable domain in full, with the rest retrieved from reference TRBV7-9 and TRBJ1-2, is DTGVSQNPRHKITKRGQNVTFRCDPISEHNRLYWYRQTLGQGPEFLTYFQNEAQLEKSRLLSDRFSAERPKGSFSTLEIQRTEQGDSAMYLCASSRQGGYTFGSGTRLTVV.

The genes are TRBV12-5 and TRBJ2-1, with TRBD2 matching 11 bases. V lost 7 bases, J lost 4 bases, and 6 bases stayed unmatched. CDR3 length: 15 amino acids. Germline values: CDR1 LGHNT, CDR2 FRNRAP. CDR3 residues: CASAIAGGEYNEQFF. The CDR3 bases are TGTGCTAGTGCCATAGCGGGGGGGGAATACAATGAGCAGTTCTTC.